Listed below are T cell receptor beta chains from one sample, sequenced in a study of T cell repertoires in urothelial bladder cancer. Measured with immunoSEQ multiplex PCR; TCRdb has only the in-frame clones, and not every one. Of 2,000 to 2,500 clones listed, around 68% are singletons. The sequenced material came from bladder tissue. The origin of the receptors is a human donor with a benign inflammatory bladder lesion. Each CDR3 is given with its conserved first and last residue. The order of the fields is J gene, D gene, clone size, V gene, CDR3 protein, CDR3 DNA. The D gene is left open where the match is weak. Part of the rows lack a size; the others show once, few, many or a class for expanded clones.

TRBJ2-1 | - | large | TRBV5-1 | CASTRDFNEQFF | TGCGCCAGCACCAGGGACTTCAATGAGCAGTTCTTC
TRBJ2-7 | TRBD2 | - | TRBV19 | CASSFGTSFNEQYF | TGTGCCAGTAGTTTCGGGACTAGTTTTAACGAGCAGTACTTC
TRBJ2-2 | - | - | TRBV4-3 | CASSQEGMLGELFF | TGCGCCAGCAGCCAAGAAGGCATGCTCGGGGAGCTGTTTTTT
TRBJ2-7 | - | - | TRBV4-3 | CASSQAQATYEQYF | TGCGCCAGCAGCCAAGCACAGGCCACCTACGAGCAGTACTTC
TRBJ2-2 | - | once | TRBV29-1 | CSVSTGAVGELFF | TGCAGCGTTTCAACTGGGGCTGTAGGGGAGCTGTTTTTT
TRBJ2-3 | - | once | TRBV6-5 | CASSSQSSTDTQYF | TGTGCCAGCAGCTCTCAATCTAGCACAGATACGCAGTATTTT
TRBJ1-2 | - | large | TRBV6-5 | CASSSNYGYTF | TGTGCCAGCAGTTCTAACTATGGCTACACCTTC
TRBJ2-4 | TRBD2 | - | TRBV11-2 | CASSPRLAGGGKNIQYF | TGTGCCAGCAGCCCTCGACTAGCGGGAGGAGGGAAAAACATTCAGTACTTC
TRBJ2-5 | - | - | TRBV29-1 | CSVGKGVETQYF | TGCAGCGTTGGGAAGGGAGTGGAGACCCAGTACTTC
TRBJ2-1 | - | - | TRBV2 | CASSRQGRNEQFF | TGTGCCAGCTCTCGGCAGGGCCGGAATGAGCAGTTCTTC
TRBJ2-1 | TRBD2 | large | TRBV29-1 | CSVAGTSGRIYNEQFF | TGCAGCGTTGCAGGGACTAGCGGGAGAATTTACAATGAGCAGTTCTTC
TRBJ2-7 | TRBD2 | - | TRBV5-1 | CASSPFYKREDLEQYF | TGCGCCAGCAGCCCATTCTACAAGCGGGAGGATCTCGAGCAGTACTTC
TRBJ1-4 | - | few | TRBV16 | CASSQSRQNEKLFF | TGTGCCAGCAGCCAATCTCGACAAAATGAAAAACTGTTTTTT
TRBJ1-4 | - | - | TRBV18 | CASSRRQRSTNEKLFF | TGTGCCAGCTCACGGCGACAGCGATCAACTAATGAAAAACTGTTTTTT
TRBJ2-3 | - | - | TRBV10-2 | CASSELRAEDTQYF | TGCGCCAGCAGTGAACTCAGGGCGGAAGATACGCAGTATTTT
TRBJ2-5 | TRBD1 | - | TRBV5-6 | CASSFDRGIFQETQYF | TGTGCCAGCAGCTTTGACAGGGGGATCTTCCAAGAGACCCAGTACTTC
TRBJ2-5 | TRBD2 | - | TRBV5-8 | CASSLGSRTSGTNRYF | TGTGCCAGCAGCTTGGGTTCCAGGACTAGCGGGACCAATCGGTACTTC
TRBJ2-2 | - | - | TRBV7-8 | CASRSAGAAGELFF | TGTGCCAGCAGATCAGCAGGGGCCGCCGGGGAGCTGTTTTTT
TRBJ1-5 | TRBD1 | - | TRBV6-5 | CASRSTGVGQPQHF | TGTGCCAGCAGGAGTACAGGGGTTGGGCAGCCCCAGCATTTT
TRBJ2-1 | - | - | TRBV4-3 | CASSQDRSSGGGSEQFF | TGCGCCAGCAGCCAAGATCGGTCTAGCGGAGGGGGCAGTGAGCAGTTCTTC
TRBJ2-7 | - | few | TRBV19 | CASSPLGSSYEQYF | TGTGCCAGTAGTCCCTTGGGGAGCTCCTACGAGCAGTACTTC
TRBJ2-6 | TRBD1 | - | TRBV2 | CASRGSPGTGTGANVLTF | TGTGCCAGCAGGGGCAGTCCCGGGACAGGGACGGGGGCCAACGTCCTGACTTTC
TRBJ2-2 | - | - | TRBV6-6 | CASSYSPGTGELFF | TGTGCCAGCAGTTACTCCCCGGGCACCGGGGAGCTGTTTTTT
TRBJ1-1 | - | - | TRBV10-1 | CASSQTSGTYLELEAFF | TGCGCCAGCAGTCAAACCTCCGGGACATACCTAGAATTGGAAGCTTTCTTT
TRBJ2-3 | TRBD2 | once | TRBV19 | CASSSQLAGDTDTQYF | TGTGCCAGTAGTTCCCAACTAGCGGGAGACACAGATACGCAGTATTTT
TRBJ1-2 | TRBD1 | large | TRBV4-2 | CASSRTGGTYTF | TGTGCCAGCAGTCGGACAGGGGGGACCTACACCTTC
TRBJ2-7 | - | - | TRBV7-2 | CASSSDSASTYEQYF | TGTGCCAGCAGCTCAGACAGTGCTTCCACCTACGAGCAGTACTTC
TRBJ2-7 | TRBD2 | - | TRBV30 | CAWATSGTHEQYF | TGTGCCTGGGCCACTAGCGGGACTCACGAGCAGTACTTC
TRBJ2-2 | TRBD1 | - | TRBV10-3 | CAIRRQGATGELFF | TGTGCCATCAGGAGACAGGGTGCCACCGGGGAGCTGTTTTTT
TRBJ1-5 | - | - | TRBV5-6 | CASSSRRGVQPQHF | TGTGCCAGCAGCTCCCGGAGGGGGGTTCAGCCCCAGCATTTT
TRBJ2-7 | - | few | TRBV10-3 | CAISDDPNVYEQYF | TGTGCCATCAGTGACGACCCGAACGTCTACGAGCAGTACTTC
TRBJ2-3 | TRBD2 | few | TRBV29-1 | CSVKNGRATTDTQYF | TGCAGCGTTAAGAACGGGAGGGCAACCACAGATACGCAGTATTTT
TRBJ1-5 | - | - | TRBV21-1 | CASSKAQQGGNQPQHF | TGTGCCAGCAGCAAAGCGCAACAGGGAGGCAATCAGCCCCAGCATTTT
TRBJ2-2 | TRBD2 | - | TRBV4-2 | CASSQGGTSGNTGELFF | TGTGCCAGCAGCCAAGGAGGGACTAGCGGAAACACCGGGGAGCTGTTTTTT
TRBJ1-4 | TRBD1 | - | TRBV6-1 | CASSGQGLLNEKLFF | TGTGCCAGCAGTGGACAGGGTCTCCTTAATGAAAAACTGTTTTTT
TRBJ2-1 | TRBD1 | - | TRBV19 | CASSIGGTGEVMVNEQFF | TGTGCCAGTAGTATTGGAGGGACAGGGGAGGTTATGGTCAATGAGCAGTTCTTC
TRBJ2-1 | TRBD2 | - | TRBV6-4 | CASSPRLAAYNEQFF | TGTGCCAGCAGTCCCAGACTAGCGGCCTACAATGAGCAGTTCTTC
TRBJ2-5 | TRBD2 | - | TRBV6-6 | CASGTRSAQETQYF | TGTGCCAGTGGGACTAGGAGTGCACAAGAGACCCAGTACTTC
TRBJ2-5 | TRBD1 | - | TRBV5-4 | CASSLGGTGHLKETQYF | TGTGCCAGCAGCTTGGGGGGGACAGGACACCTAAAAGAGACCCAGTACTTC
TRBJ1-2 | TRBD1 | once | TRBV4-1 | CASSQDPSGTGQAYGYTF | TGCGCCAGCAGCCAGGACCCCTCCGGGACAGGGCAGGCCTATGGCTACACCTTC
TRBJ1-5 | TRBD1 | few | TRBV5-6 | CATHRGGSNQPQHF | TGTGCCACCCACAGGGGCGGGAGCAATCAGCCCCAGCATTTT
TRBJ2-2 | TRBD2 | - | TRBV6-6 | CASSLSGTSGTGELFF | TGTGCCAGCAGTCTATCCGGGACTAGCGGCACCGGGGAGCTGTTTTTT
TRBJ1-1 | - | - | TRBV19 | CASSINRGPNTEAFF | TGTGCCAGTAGTATTAACCGGGGGCCGAACACTGAAGCTTTCTTT
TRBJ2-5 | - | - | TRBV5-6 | CASSWWRVRSQETQYF | TGTGCCAGCAGCTGGTGGCGTGTCAGAAGCCAAGAGACCCAGTACTTC
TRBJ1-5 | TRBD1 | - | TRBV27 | CATLITGGSNQPQHF | TGTGCCACCCTAATAACAGGGGGGAGCAATCAGCCCCAGCATTTT
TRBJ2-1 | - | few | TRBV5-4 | CASSLGGTGYNEQFF | TGTGCCAGCAGCTTGGGGGGAACAGGTTACAATGAGCAGTTCTTC
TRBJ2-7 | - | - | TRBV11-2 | CASSLTTYEQYF | TGTGCCAGCAGCTTAACGACCTACGAGCAGTACTTC
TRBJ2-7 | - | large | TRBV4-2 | CASSQDQYEQYF | TGTGCCAGCAGCCAAGATCAGTACGAGCAGTACTTC
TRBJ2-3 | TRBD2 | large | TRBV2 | CAIETSGRLDTQYF | TGTGCCATCGAGACTAGCGGGAGGTTGGATACGCAGTATTTT
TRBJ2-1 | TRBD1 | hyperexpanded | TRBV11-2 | CASSLVFGTGGSYNEQFF | TGTGCCAGCAGCTTAGTTTTTGGGACAGGGGGCTCCTACAATGAGCAGTTCTTC
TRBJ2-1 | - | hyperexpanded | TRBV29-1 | CSVEEYNEQFF | TGCAGCGTTGAGGAGTACAATGAGCAGTTCTTC
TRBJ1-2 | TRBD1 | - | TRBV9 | CASSLGQGGYGYTF | TGTGCCAGCAGCCTCGGACAGGGCGGCTATGGCTACACCTTC
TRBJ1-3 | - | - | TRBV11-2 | CASSLGARGITIYF | TGTGCCAGCAGCTTAGGGGCCAGGGGAATCACCATATATTTT
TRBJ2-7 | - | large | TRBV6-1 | CASRTGSNSYEQYF | TGTGCCAGCAGGACTGGGAGTAACTCCTACGAGCAGTACTTC
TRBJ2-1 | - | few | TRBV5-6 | CASSSYDSPTQFF | TGTGCCAGCAGCTCATATGACAGTCCGACTCAGTTCTTC